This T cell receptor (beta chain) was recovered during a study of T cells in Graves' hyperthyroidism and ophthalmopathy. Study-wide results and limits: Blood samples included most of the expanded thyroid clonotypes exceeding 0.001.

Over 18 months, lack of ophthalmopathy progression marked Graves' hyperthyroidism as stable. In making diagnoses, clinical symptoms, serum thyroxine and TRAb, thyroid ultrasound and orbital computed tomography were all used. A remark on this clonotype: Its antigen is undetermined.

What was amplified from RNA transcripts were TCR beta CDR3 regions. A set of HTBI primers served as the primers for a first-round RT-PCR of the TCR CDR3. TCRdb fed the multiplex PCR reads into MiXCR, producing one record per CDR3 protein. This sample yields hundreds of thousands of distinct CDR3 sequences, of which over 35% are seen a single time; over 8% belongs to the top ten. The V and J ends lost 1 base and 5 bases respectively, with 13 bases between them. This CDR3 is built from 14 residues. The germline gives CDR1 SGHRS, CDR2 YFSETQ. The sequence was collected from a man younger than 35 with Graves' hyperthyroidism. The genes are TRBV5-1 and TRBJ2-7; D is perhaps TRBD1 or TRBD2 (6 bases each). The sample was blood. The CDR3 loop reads CASSLWGAQDEQYF. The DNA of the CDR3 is TGCGCCAGCAGCTTGTGGGGGGCGCAGGACGAGCAGTACTTC.